The source of this T cell receptor (beta chain) is a study of T cells in Graves' hyperthyroidism and ophthalmopathy. Study details: Peripheral blood specimens were obtained at initial diagnosis, prior to any treatment.

TCR beta CDR3 regions were amplified from RNA. TCR CDR3 underwent first-round RT-PCR with the HTBI primer set. One entry per CDR3 protein results from TCRdb running MiXCR on the multiplex PCR reads. The table lists over 500,000 distinct CDR3 sequences, 11% to 15% of them singletons. This clonotype was counted at least ten times. CDR1 and CDR2 from the germline V gene are SNHLY and FYNNEI. The CDR3 totals 12 residues. V lost 6 bases to trimming and J lost 5 bases, with 5 bases between them. Orbital computed tomography, thyroid ultrasound, serum thyroxine and TRAb, and clinical symptoms together informed the diagnoses.

This chain uses TRBV2 with TRBJ1-6; D unclear. The sample comprised blood. The TCR was taken from a woman aged 40 to 50 with Graves' hyperthyroidism. CDR3 in DNA: TGTGCCAGCAGCGATGATAATTCACCCCTCCACTTT. Its protein product is CASSDDNSPLHF.